This TCR beta chain was obtained from a study of T-cell reconstitution after alpha-beta-depleted transplantation in children (TCRdb year 2016). Regarding the complete study: T-cell immune reconstitution after TCRalphabeta/CD19-depleted allogeneic hematopoietic cell transplantation in children was quantitatively tracked in the study by means of TCR repertoire profiling. Beyond this particular receptor, the publication reports: Over subsequent months, a decline in hyperexpanded clone frequencies was noted, and after one year, T-cell counts and TCRbeta diversity were mostly ascribed to newly produced T cells. In some patients, the high TCRbeta diversity seen at day 60 was put down to recipient T cells and intrathymic progenitors that had survived conditioning. About two months after transplant, the apparently early recovery of alphabetaT-cell counts reportedly depended on just several hundred clones that had expanded rapidly and came from non-depleted graft cells.

Points on this clonotype: No cognate antigen has been identified for it. Per-base quality was not reported, and no clone a single base away is much larger than it.

The sample's treatment or condition, from its label and the paper: allogeneic hematopoietic cell transplantation with graft depleted of TCRalphabeta T cells and CD19 B cells. Transplant recipients were children who received TCRalphabeta/CD19-depleted allogeneic hematopoietic cell grafts. Via the germline V gene, CDR1 is KGHDR and CDR2 SFDVKD. The CDR3 has 14 amino acids, counting the end cysteine and phenylalanine. The CDR3 DNA has 42 bases and is translated from base 1. The germline ends are 14 bases apart after V is trimmed by 3 bases and J by 7 bases. Library preparation employed PCR. Sequencing was carried out with an Illumina HiSeq 2500. TCR libraries were prepared with molecular barcoding, using unique molecular identifiers to normalize TCRbeta repertoire quantification. The raw public reads went through TCRdb reprocessing: fastp at Q25, MiXCR clone calling, in-frame beta chains kept. Identical CDR3 proteins give one entry, which carries the most common genes and DNA. The table for this sample lists some 550,000 distinct CDR3 sequences; 23% of them were counted only once. Clones ranked in the top ten supply over 12% of the sample.

The TCR was taken from a boy under two years old who had a stem cell transplant for acute myeloid leukemia, so the T cells may come from the graft donor. Sample: PBMCs, mostly from graft donor cells, taken 360 days after TCRalphabeta/CD19-depleted stem cell transplant. Rearrangement joined TRBV24-1 to TRBJ1-2; tentative D gene TRBD1, with 5 bases matching. CDR3 reads: CATSDGRVYGGYTF. The nucleotides are TGTGCCACCAGTGATGGCAGGGTGTACGGTGGCTACACCTTC.